What follows are 10 T cell receptor beta chains derived from one specimen sequenced in a study of early T cells in non-severe SARS-CoV-2 infection. TCRdb analysed the 5' RACE reads with MiXCR anew, one entry per CDR3 protein. Here the sample spans over 30,000 distinct CDR3 sequences, approximately 4.6% being singletons. The material sequenced was whole blood. The receptor source for this set is an adult who was a healthcare worker with PCR-confirmed SARS-CoV-2 infection or an uninfected control (not recorded which).

At least ten counts were recorded for this clonotype. This chain links TRBV9 with TRBJ2-6, with 7 bases lining up with TRBD1. With 3 bases clipped from V and 0 bases from J, the junction kept 6 bases outside the gene matches. CDR3 size: 17 residues. From germline, CDR1 is SGDLS and CDR2 YYNGEE. CDR3 sequence: CASSGDRVSSGANVLTF. The CDR3 nucleotides are TGTGCCAGCAGCGGAGACAGGGTGTCCTCTGGGGCCAACGTCCTGACTTTC. Looking up the rest from reference TRBV9 and TRBJ2-6 gives the full variable domain: DSGVTQTPKHLITATGQRVTLRCSPRSGDLSVYWYQQSLDQGLQFLIQYYNGEERAKGNILERFSAQQFPDLHSELNLSSLELGDSALYFCASSGDRVSSGANVLTFGAGSRLTVL.

Ten or more counts support this clonotype. This chain uses TRBV7-2 with TRBJ2-7; 7 bases are shared with TRBD1. CDR3 length equals 13 residues. J was trimmed by 6 bases and V by 4 bases; bases with no gene match: 6. Germline-derived CDR1 and CDR2 are SGHTA and FQGNSA. The CDR3 here is CASSSGGRGEQYF. The CDR3 DNA follows: TGTGCCAGCAGCTCAGGGGGACGGGGCGAGCAGTACTTC.

This clonotype was seen a few times. The chain links TRBV20-1 to TRBJ2-3; D not resolved. Looked up from germline, CDR1 is DFQATT and CDR2 is SNEGSKA (reference sequence). The CDR3 extends over 16 amino acids. V was pared by 1 base and J by 0 bases, with 14 bases between. The CDR3 bases are TGCAGTGCTAGAGTCCTCAACAGACCTAGCACAGATACGCAGTATTTT. It codes for CSARVLNRPSTDTQYF.

This clonotype was observed a handful of times. The chain has TRBV3-1 and TRBJ2-5; 11 nucleotides line up with TRBD2. The CDR3 is 15 amino acids. CDR1 LGHDT and CDR2 YNNKEL come from the germline V gene (reference sequence). The V and J ends lost 5 bases and 2 bases, in that order; junction bases with no gene match: 4. This CDR3 reads CASSLLAGGQETQYF. CDR3 bases: TGTGCCAGCAGCTTATTAGCGGGGGGGCAAGAGACCCAGTACTTC.

The table lists this clonotype with many counts. The J gene is TRBJ1-3, the V gene TRBV30, with TRBD1 identical over 7 bases. Germline CDR1 is GTSNPN and CDR2 is SVGIG (reference sequence). The V gene end was trimmed by 0 bases and the J gene end by 4 bases; junction bases not matched to a gene: 3. CDR3 length: 14 residues. The CDR3 nucleotides are TGTGCCTGGAGTGTACAGGGGTTCGGAAACACCATATATTTT. The encoded protein is CAWSVQGFGNTIYF.

Many counts were recorded for this clonotype. V usage is TRBV3-1 and J usage is TRBJ2-1, with TRBD2 identical over 10 bases. The trim removed 0 bases at V and 9 bases at J, leaving 17 bases unmatched. Germline loops: CDR1 LGHDT, CDR2 YNNKEL (reference sequence). The CDR3 runs 19 residues. CDR3 sequence reads: CASSQDGATSGSALTEQFF. The CDR3 DNA sequence: TGTGCCAGCAGCCAAGATGGGGCGACTAGCGGGTCTGCTCTGACTGAGCAGTTCTTC.

In its sample, this clonotype was seen many times. The rearrangement links TRBV7-6 to TRBJ1-5; D is perhaps TRBD1 (5 bases). The V gene lost 3 bases and the J gene lost 4 bases, with 7 bases spanning the gap. The V gene's germline CDR1 is SGHVS and CDR2 FNYEAQ. CDR3 length equals 13 residues. The CDR3 region is CASSLGTNQPQHF. As DNA, the CDR3 is TGTGCCAGCAGCTTGGGGACTAATCAGCCCCAGCATTTT.

This clonotype was counted at least ten times. The J gene is TRBJ2-2, the V gene TRBV6-2 or TRBV6-3; no clear D. The V gene's germline CDR1 is MNHEY and CDR2 SVGEGT. V lost 6 bases and J lost 4, with 15 bases in between. CDR3 length: 15 residues. The CDR3 reads CASSLKGPTTGELFF. In nucleotides, the CDR3 is TGTGCCAGCAGCCTCAAAGGGCCTACCACCGGGGAGCTGTTTTTT.

The chain links TRBV10-2 to TRBJ2-1, with D hard to call. Germline V gene lookup returns CDR1 WSHSY and CDR2 SAAADI. The V and J ends lost 2 bases and 0 bases respectively, with 20 bases between them. The CDR3 runs 19 residues. The CDR3 nucleotides are TGCGCCAGCAGTGAGGTTATTTTTTCGGAGTCCCTCTCCTACAATGAGCAGTTCTTC. Protein sequence: CASSEVIFSESLSYNEQFF.

This clonotype showed up many times. The chain joins TRBV7-6 to TRBJ1-1, with D perhaps TRBD1 (6 bases). The length of the CDR3 is 14 residues. V lost 7 bases to trimming and J lost 7 bases, with 19 bases between them. Germline CDR1 and CDR2: SGHVS and FNYEAQ. The CDR3 region is CASKGSTGLGEAFF. The CDR3 region has the DNA TGTGCCAGCAAGGGGTCAACAGGGTTGGGTGAAGCTTTCTTT.